This T cell receptor (beta chain) stems from a study of graft-versus-host responses after intestinal transplantation. The protocol was immunoSEQ multiplex PCR, while the TCRdb copy is restricted to in-frame clones and leaves out a portion. The profile covers tens of thousands of clones, with 85% to 95% appearing a single time and 43% taken by the ten largest. Germline V lookup: CDR1 MNHNS, CDR2 SASEGT. CDR3 length equals 16 residues. The V end lost 4 bases, the J end lost 1 base, and 14 bases lay between the germline ends. The sequencing here drew on PBMCs, taken about 9 months after intestinal transplant. The receptor was derived from a human patient who received an intestinal transplant, so some T cells may come from the graft donor. The rearrangement joins TRBV6-1 to TRBJ2-1, with D tentatively TRBD1 (5 bases). The CDR3, as DNA: TGTGCCAGCAGTGCGGCAGGGATCTGGTCCTACAATGAGCAGTTCTTC. Protein product: CASSAAGIWSYNEQFF.